Listed here is a single T cell receptor (beta chain). From germline, CDR1 is LGHDT and CDR2 YNNKEL (reference sequence). The CDR3 has 15 amino acids. V lost 4 bases, J lost 5 bases, and 15 bases lay in between. The data belong to a study of blood T cell repertoires in COVID-19. Turning to the study itself: Specimens from acute and convalescent COVID-19 originated in the United States, Italy and Spain. T cells, B-cell-depleted T cells, or PBMCs supplied cDNA or gDNA.

Methods used by the authors: Reference gene primer amplification in the assay estimated nucleated cell counts. Sequencing used immunoSEQ multiplex PCR; TCRdb keeps in-frame clones, though not all of them. V and J calls and clone size are given by that table; D and trimming were obtained from the DNA. Seen here are roughly 80,000 clones, around four fifths observed once, and the top ten hold 7% to 9.5%. The material sequenced was peripheral blood. This clonotype originated in a human donor in a cohort sampled during active COVID-19. The chain recombines TRBV3-1 (or the pseudogene TRBV3-2) with TRBJ2-1; D may be TRBD2 (6 bases). In nucleotides, the CDR3 is TGTGCCAGCAGCCCTTCCGGCGGGGAGAACAATGAGCAGTTCTTC. It is translated as CASSPSGGENNEQFF.